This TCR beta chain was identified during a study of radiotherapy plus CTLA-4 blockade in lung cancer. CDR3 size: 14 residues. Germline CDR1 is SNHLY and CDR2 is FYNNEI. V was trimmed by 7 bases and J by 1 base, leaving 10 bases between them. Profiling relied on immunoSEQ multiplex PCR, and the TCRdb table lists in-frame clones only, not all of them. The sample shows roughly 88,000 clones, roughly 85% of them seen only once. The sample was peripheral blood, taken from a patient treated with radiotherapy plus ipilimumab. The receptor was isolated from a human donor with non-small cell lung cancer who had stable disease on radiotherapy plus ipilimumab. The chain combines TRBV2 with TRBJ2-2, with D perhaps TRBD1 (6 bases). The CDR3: CASKGQLNTGELFF. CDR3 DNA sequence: TGTGCCAGCAAAGGACAGCTGAACACCGGGGAGCTGTTTTTT.